This record looks at one T cell receptor (beta chain) sequence and its context. Antigen specificity is unknown. This entry comes from a study of T cell responses to AZD1222 COVID-19 vaccine. Study-level points and caveats: Donors were largely white British and mainly female; clonal diversity was possibly underestimated. Mapped onto spike, vaccine-associated CD4 TCRs spanned it and were dominant at 160-218 and 743-854. Spike-specific TCR repertoires showed rising breadth and depth after two AZD1222 doses. The study reported that nearly half of spike-specific TCRs target unmutated variant regions.

Looked up from germline, CDR1 is SGHTA and CDR2 is FQGNSA. CDR3 length: 13 residues. V was cut by 5 bases and J by 0 bases, with 7 bases left in between. Here immunoSEQ multiplex PCR was the method, and the copy in TCRdb shows in-frame clones only, minus some. The profile shows some 160,000 clones, more than 70% of them singletons. The clonotype comes from an adult in good health. The starting material was peripheral blood, obtained on day 0 of AZD1222 vaccination. This chain connects TRBV7-2 to TRBJ1-1, with D unclear. The CDR3 DNA reads as TGTGCCAGCAGCCCTACTTTGAACACTGAAGCTTTCTTT. Protein sequence: CASSPTLNTEAFF.